One and the same sample provided the 26 T cell receptor beta chains below, sequenced in a study of T-cell reconstitution after alpha-beta-depleted transplantation in children. Study-level results: Fresh T-cell production supplied most of the T-cell counts and diversity seen one year after transplant.

Unique molecular identifiers featured in how the TCRbeta library was prepared. TCRdb reprocessed the PCR reads with MiXCR, giving one entry per CDR3 protein. The data hold some 300,000 distinct CDR3 sequences, with roughly 7.8% observed a single time. Their target antigens are unknown. The sequencing used peripheral blood, collected 360 days after TCRalphabeta/CD19-depleted stem cell transplant. These receptors were collected from a female patient aged 2-9 years who had a stem cell transplant for Fanconi anemia, so the T cells may come from the graft donor.

V is TRBV4-2 and J is TRBJ1-3; the D is unclear. This CDR3 is 15 amino acids long. Germline values: CDR1 LGHNA, CDR2 YNFKEQ. V was clipped by 2 bases and J by 3 bases, with 11 bases between them. The CDR3 loop is CASSQHPGVGNTIYF. The DNA for the CDR3 is TGTGCCAGCAGCCAACACCCTGGGGTTGGAAACACCATATATTTT.

This clonotype was seen many times. The chain links TRBV7-2 to TRBJ2-7; D may be TRBD1 (6 bases). The CDR3 totals 14 residues. Trimming stripped 7 bases from V and 0 bases from J, with 13 bases between. The germline V gene encodes CDR1 SGHTA and CDR2 FQGNSA. The DNA for the CDR3 is TGTGCCAGCACAAAGGGGGTCCTCTCCTACGAGCAGTACTTC. Protein: CASTKGVLSYEQYF.

This clonotype appeared many times. The gene calls are TRBV12-3 or TRBV12-4 and TRBJ1-3; D gene uncertain. Trimming left V 3 bases short and J 2 bases short, with 2 bases between. The CDR3 extends over 12 amino acids. As DNA, the CDR3 is TGTGCCAGCAGTTTTCCTGGAAACACCATATATTTT. It is translated as CASSFPGNTIYF.

This clonotype showed up many times. The V gene is TRBV6-1, the J gene TRBJ2-7; TRBD1 might be the D (5 bases). The CDR3 extends over 14 amino acids. Trimming stripped 6 bases from V and 3 bases from J, with 15 bases between. Germline loops: CDR1 MNHNS, CDR2 SASEGT. The CDR3 loop reads CASRDTPTGYEQYF. CDR3 in DNA: TGTGCCAGCAGGGACACCCCGACCGGCTACGAGCAGTACTTC.

This clonotype came up a few times. The chain has TRBV29-1 and TRBJ1-1; 11 positions match TRBD1. CDR1 and CDR2 (germline): SQVTM, ANQGSEA. This CDR3 contains 15 residues. The V gene end was trimmed by 5 bases and the J gene end by 1 base; junction bases not matched to a gene: 6. This CDR3 reads CSVPGQGVENTEAFF. Written as DNA, the CDR3 is TGCAGCGTTCCGGGACAGGGGGTTGAGAACACTGAAGCTTTCTTT.

This clonotype was seen repeatedly, ten times or more. This sequence joins TRBV5-6 and TRBJ2-1; TRBD1 is a possible D gene (5 bases). The CDR3 runs to 12 residues. Germline-derived CDR1 and CDR2 are SGHDT and YYEEEE. The V end was cut by 4 bases, the J end by 8 bases, with 10 bases between. CDR3 nucleotide sequence: TGTGCCAGCAGCCCTGGGGCAGATGAGCAGTTCTTC. Residues: CASSPGADEQFF.

As for this clonotype: A read error is possible here, since a much larger clone lies one base away. The conserved closing phenylalanine or tryptophan is absent in this CDR3, likely reflecting a read error. This chain links TRBV10-3 with TRBJ2-6; D is uncertain. Deletions cut 2 bases from V and 0 bases from J, with 11 bases between. The CDR3 runs 17 residues. Germline values: CDR1 ENHRY, CDR2 SYGVKD. CDR3 in DNA: TGTGCCATCAGTGAGAATAAGTCCCCCTCTGGGGCCAACGTCCTGACTTTG. It specifies CAISENKSPSGANVLTL.

This clonotype was seen a handful of times. The rearrangement joins TRBV20-1 to TRBJ2-3; D is possibly TRBD2 (6 bases). Germline V CDR1 and CDR2: DFQATT, SNEGSKA (reference sequence). This CDR3 contains 14 residues. Trimming pared 4 bases from V and 2 bases from J, leaving 13 bases between. CDR3 amino acids: CSANEGLFTDTQYF. For the CDR3, the DNA is TGCAGTGCTAACGAGGGACTTTTCACAGATACGCAGTATTTT.

The chain has TRBV2 and TRBJ2-7; D might be TRBD1 (5 bases). There are 15 residues in the CDR3. V was shortened by 3 bases and J by 5 bases, with 17 bases between the two germline ends. Germline lookup yields CDR1 SNHLY and CDR2 FYNNEI. The CDR3: CASSELRTMWDEQYF. Here the CDR3 DNA reads TGTGCCAGCAGTGAGTTGAGGACAATGTGGGACGAGCAGTACTTC. Filled out from reference TRBV2 and TRBJ2-7, the complete variable domain reads EPEVTQTPSHQVTQMGQEVILRCVPISNHLYFYWYRQILGQKVEFLVSFYNNEISEKSEIFDDQFSVERPDGSNFTLKIRSTKLEDSAMYFCASSELRTMWDEQYFGPGTRLTVT.

This clonotype was found many times. The chain links TRBV12-3 or TRBV12-4 to TRBJ1-1; no reliable D call. V lost 4 bases, J lost 3 bases, and 18 bases lay in between. The CDR3 contains 16 residues. Written as DNA, the CDR3 is TGTGCCAGCAGTTCCTACGCTGGGTCGTTACACACTGAAGCTTTCTTT. The encoded protein is CASSSYAGSLHTEAFF.

In this sample, this clonotype turned up many times. This sequence joins TRBV5-6 and TRBJ2-1; D unclear. The V gene's germline CDR1 is SGHDT and CDR2 YYEEEE. V gave up 0 bases and J gave up 4 bases, with 11 bases separating them. This CDR3 is 15 amino acids long. The CDR3 loop reads CASSLDLGPYNEQFF. The CDR3 nucleotides are TGTGCCAGCAGCTTGGATCTTGGGCCGTACAATGAGCAGTTCTTC.

This clonotype has more than one count but fewer than ten. The V gene is TRBV29-1, the J gene TRBJ1-1; 8 bases map to TRBD1. V lost 6 bases, J lost 5 bases, and 8 bases stayed unmatched. The CDR3 has 13 amino acids. Germline CDR1 is SQVTM and CDR2 is ANQGSEA. The CDR3 DNA reads TGCAGCGTCGTTCCCGGGACAGGAACTGAAGCTTTCTTT. Translation gives CSVVPGTGTEAFF.

This clonotype was counted many times. The genes are TRBV7-9 and TRBJ2-5, with D possibly TRBD2 on 5 matching bases. Deletions cut 5 bases from V and 1 base from J, with 14 bases between. The germline gives CDR1 SEHNR, CDR2 FQNEAQ (reference sequence). The CDR3 has 15 amino acids. The CDR3 reads CASSPTGSSQETQYF. CDR3 bases: TGTGCCAGCAGCCCAACGGGAAGTTCCCAAGAGACCCAGTACTTC.

This clonotype occurred a few times. This chain connects TRBV6-2 or TRBV6-3 to TRBJ2-5; D is unclear. CDR1 is MNHEY, CDR2 SVGEGT, per germline. Trimming removed 5 bases from V and 2 bases from J, with 12 bases in between. This CDR3 has 14 residues. CDR3 loop: CASSTRVYQETQYF. CDR3 nucleotide sequence: TGTGCCAGCAGTACCCGGGTGTATCAAGAGACCCAGTACTTC.

A remark on this clonotype: A much larger clone is a single base away; this may be a read error. J is TRBJ2-7 and V is TRBV7-8; D may be TRBD2 (7 bases). The CDR3 length is 13 residues. CDR1 SGHVS and CDR2 FQNEAQ come from the germline V gene. The ends were cut back, 3 bases at V and 4 bases at J, with 10 bases in the middle. The CDR3 protein is CASSFGGLYEQYF. CDR3 in DNA: TGTGCCAGCAGCTTCGGGGGGCTGTACGAGCAGTACTTC.

In its sample, this clonotype was seen many times. The limits of the CDR3 on the DNA are not certain, so only TCRdb's listed CDR3 is given. The chain recombines TRBV10-3 with TRBJ2-7; the D segment call TRBD2 is taken from the table without a DNA check. The CDR3 length equals 12 residues, ends included. Germline lookup yields CDR1 ENHRY and CDR2 SYGVKD. The CDR3 reads CAISVGEGITYF.

This clonotype occurred many times. V gene TRBV7-8 combines with J gene TRBJ2-3, with D maybe TRBD2 (6 bases). The CDR3 contains 15 residues. V was cut by 1 base and J by 2 bases, with 10 bases left in between. Germline-derived CDR1 and CDR2 are SGHVS and FQNEAQ. The CDR3 bases are TGTGCCAGCAGCTTAGGGGGACTCCCCACAGATACGCAGTATTTT. Its protein product is CASSLGGLPTDTQYF.

The V gene is TRBV9, the J gene TRBJ1-6; 10 positions match TRBD1. CDR1 is SGDLS and CDR2 is YYNGEE in the germline V gene. There are 15 residues in the CDR3. The CDR3 nucleotides are TGTGTCGGCAGTCTAATGGGACAGGGGTATTCACCCCTCCACTTT. It codes for CVGSLMGQGYSPLHF.

This clonotype was counted a few times. This chain uses TRBV16 with TRBJ2-5; D unclear. Germline V gene data show CDR1 as KGHSY and CDR2 as FQNENV. V lost 4 bases and J 2 bases, leaving 11 bases between the germline ends. CDR3 length equals 14 residues. The CDR3 is CASSRPGSQETQYF. DNA for the CDR3: TGTGCCAGCAGCCGTCCCGGGTCTCAAGAGACCCAGTACTTC.

This clonotype was observed at least ten times. The V gene is TRBV5-5, the J gene TRBJ2-5; 8 nucleotides line up with TRBD1. This CDR3 has 15 amino acids. In germline, CDR1 is SGHKS, CDR2 YYEKEE (reference sequence). V dropped 5 bases and J dropped 4; count of bases not matched to a gene: 10. Written as DNA, the CDR3 is TGTGCCAGCAGGATGACAGGGGTTTGGGGAGAGACCCAGTACTTC. It yields the protein CASRMTGVWGETQYF.

The rearrangement links TRBV20-1 to TRBJ2-7, with 11 bases aligning to TRBD2. From germline, CDR1 is DFQATT and CDR2 SNEGSKA (reference sequence). Germline trimming cut 6 bases from V and 0 bases from J; bases unmatched to any gene: 4. The CDR3 is 14 amino acids. CDR3 sequence reads: CSAPGLADSYEQYF. In nucleotides, the CDR3 is TGCAGTGCGCCGGGACTAGCGGACTCCTACGAGCAGTACTTC.

In its sample, this clonotype was seen a few times. This chain connects TRBV6-1 to TRBJ2-7; D remains unclear. Germline V gives CDR1 MNHNS, CDR2 SASEGT. Trimming removed 2 bases at V and 2 bases at J, with 10 bases between. The length of the CDR3 is 14 residues. CDR3 protein: CASSEYPGPYEQYV. The CDR3 DNA follows: TGTGCCAGCAGTGAATATCCAGGACCCTACGAGCAGTACGTC.

This clonotype was recorded at least ten times. J is TRBJ2-1 and V is TRBV12-3 or TRBV12-4, with 8 bases matching TRBD2. This CDR3 has 16 amino acids. V lost 4 bases to trimming and J lost 1 base; unmatched junction nucleotides: 6. The CDR3 spells CASSSLAGISYNEQFF. The CDR3 nucleotides read TGTGCCAGCAGTTCCTTAGCGGGGATATCCTACAATGAGCAGTTCTTC.

This clonotype was seen repeatedly, ten times or more. J is TRBJ2-3 and V is TRBV5-6; D unclear. V lost 0 bases and J lost 5, with 7 bases in between. Germline V lookup: CDR1 SGHDT, CDR2 YYEEEE. The CDR3 covers 13 residues. The CDR3 coding sequence is TGTGCCAGCAGCTTGGTAAGGGTAGATACGCAGTATTTT. Amino acid sequence: CASSLVRVDTQYF.

This clonotype was seen repeatedly, ten times or more. This sequence joins TRBV28 and TRBJ2-3; D might be TRBD2 (5 bases). V was clipped by 2 bases and J by 0 bases, with 12 bases between them. Per germline, CDR1 MDHEN and CDR2 SYDVKM. The length of the CDR3 is 16 residues. As DNA, the CDR3 is TGTGCCAGCAGTTTAAGAGGGCACACTAGCACAGATACGCAGTATTTT. It specifies CASSLRGHTSTDTQYF.

At least ten counts were recorded for this clonotype. CDR3 nucleotides: TGTGCCAGCAGCTTAGCAGGAGGGCCCCAGCAGTTCTTC. Translation gives CASSLAGGPQQFF. The rearrangement uses TRBV7-2 and TRBJ2-1; D perhaps matches TRBD2 (6 bases). Germline V gives CDR1 SGHTA, CDR2 FQGNSA. The CDR3 length is 13 residues. The V gene lost 0 bases and the J gene lost 11 bases, with 11 bases spanning the gap.